The 12 T cell receptor beta chains in this list originate from one sample, sequenced in a study of identical twins. A single record per CDR3 protein comes from TCRdb applying MiXCR to the 5' RACE reads. Here the sample spans a few hundred thousand distinct CDR3 sequences, 9.5% to 10% being singletons. This sample was also put to use in a study of yellow fever vaccine responses in identical twins.

Input material: PBMCs. The receptors originated from a woman aged 18-30 years in good health.

This rearrangement joins TRBV7-8 to TRBJ2-7; 7 nucleotides agree with TRBD1. The length of the CDR3 is 14 residues. CDR1 and CDR2 (germline): SGHVS, FQNEAQ. V shed 2 bases and J 2 bases; nucleotides not matched to a gene: 3. The CDR3 spells CASSLKTGTYEQYF. The CDR3 DNA sequence: TGTGCCAGCAGCTTAAAGACAGGGACCTACGAGCAGTACTTC.

This clonotype was counted a few times. This chain links TRBV4-3 with TRBJ2-7, with D tentatively TRBD2 (7 bases). This CDR3 spans 14 amino acids. In germline, CDR1 is LGHNA, CDR2 YSLEER. The V and J ends lost 1 base and 7 bases respectively, with 14 bases between them. For the CDR3, the DNA is TGCGCCAGCAGCCAAGGTCGGGGGGCGGGGGAGCAGTACTTC. Amino acids: CASSQGRGAGEQYF.

This sequence joins TRBV5-5 and TRBJ2-2; TRBD1 aligns across 12 bases. V lost 0 bases to trimming and J lost 12 bases; unmatched junction nucleotides: 3. Germline V gene lookup returns CDR1 SGHKS and CDR2 YYEKEE (reference sequence). The CDR3 extends over 14 amino acids. In nucleotides, the CDR3 is TGTGCCAGCAGCTTGGCAGGGACAGGGGGCAAGCTGTTTTTT. This gives the protein CASSLAGTGGKLFF.

The chain carries TRBV7-6 and TRBJ2-7; TRBD1 or TRBD2 may be the D gene (6 bases each). The CDR3 is 15 amino acids. With 5 bases removed from V and 3 bases from J, the gap between germline ends came to 17 bases. Germline lookup yields CDR1 SGHVS and CDR2 FNYEAQ. The CDR3 nucleotides are TGTGCCAGCAGCCCCGAGGGGGGACCCGGCTACGAGCAGTACTTC. It yields the protein CASSPEGGPGYEQYF.

The chain carries TRBV7-2 and TRBJ1-6, with D hard to call. The germline gives CDR1 SGHTA, CDR2 FQGNSA. Deletions cut 4 bases from V and 5 bases from J, with 12 bases between. The CDR3 sequence is 15 residues long. CDR3 amino acids: CASSSRTADNSPLHF. DNA of the CDR3: TGTGCCAGCAGCTCTAGGACGGCAGATAATTCACCCCTCCACTTT.

The rearrangement uses TRBV6-2 or TRBV6-3 and TRBJ2-3; D gene unclear. The CDR3 is 14 residues long. CDR1 and CDR2 from the germline V gene are MNHEY and SVGEGT. The V end was cut by 6 bases, the J end by 2 bases, with 12 bases between. The CDR3 bases are TGTGCCAGCAGAGAGGCGGTCTACACAGATACGCAGTATTTT. Translating it yields CASREAVYTDTQYF.

This clonotype has just a few counts. The genes are TRBV29-1 and TRBJ2-1; weak D call: TRBD1 (5 bases). Germline CDR1 and CDR2: SQVTM and ANQGSEA. This CDR3 contains 13 residues. V shed 8 bases and J shed 8 bases, with 19 bases lying between them. The CDR3 DNA follows: TGCAGCTCGCTGGGCGGTGGGGCATATGAGCAGTTCTTC. This sequence encodes CSSLGGGAYEQFF.

This clonotype was counted between two and nine times. The J gene is TRBJ1-2, the V gene TRBV7-9; D not certain. Trimming pared 1 base from V and 3 bases from J, leaving 9 bases between. The CDR3 has 14 residues. Germline V gene data show CDR1 as SEHNR and CDR2 as FQNEAQ (reference sequence). CDR3 DNA: TGTGCCAGCAGCTTAGTAGGGCAGTACTATGGCTACACCTTC. It translates to CASSLVGQYYGYTF.

The CDR3 sequence is CASSDKGRIQYF. The CDR3 nucleotides read TGTGCCAGCAGCGACAAGGGACGGATTCAGTACTTC. This chain joins TRBV5-6 and TRBJ2-4, with D perhaps being TRBD1 or TRBD2 (5 bases each). V lost 4 bases to trimming and J lost 10 bases, with 12 bases between them. The CDR3 sequence is 12 residues long. The V gene's germline CDR1 is SGHDT and CDR2 YYEEEE.

This clonotype has a count of ten or more. V usage is TRBV29-1 and J usage is TRBJ2-2; 8 nucleotides agree with TRBD2. Germline assignment: CDR1 SQVTM and CDR2 ANQGSEA. Trimming took 3 bases from V and 4 from J; bases not matched to a gene: 1. There are 13 residues in the CDR3. The DNA of the CDR3 is TGCAGCGTTGATAGCGGGGTCACCGGGGAGCTGTTTTTT. Encoded protein: CSVDSGVTGELFF.

This clonotype was counted a few times. The chain combines TRBV27 with TRBJ2-7; 12 positions agree with TRBD2. The germline gives CDR1 MNHEY, CDR2 SMNVEV (reference sequence). Losses at the gene ends were 6 bases for V and 0 bases for J; bases not matched to a gene: 6. This CDR3 comprises 16 residues. The CDR3 region has the DNA TGTGCCAGCAGACCGTTGACTAGCGGGGGCTCCTACGAGCAGTACTTC. Translation: CASRPLTSGGSYEQYF.

The chain's CDR3 is CASSARGDFYSSYEQYF. The CDR3 nucleotides are TGTGCCAGCAGCGCTAGGGGGGACTTTTACAGCTCCTACGAGCAGTACTTC. The chain is built from TRBV7-9 and TRBJ2-7; tentatively, D is TRBD1 or TRBD2 (6 bases each). V lost 5 bases and J 0 bases, leaving 20 bases between the germline ends. This CDR3 contains 17 residues. Germline CDR1 SEHNR, CDR2 FQNEAQ (reference sequence).